This is a list of T cell receptor beta chains from one sample in a study of molecular identifiers for immune sequencing clone quantification. TCRdb analysed the PCR reads with MiXCR anew, one entry per CDR3 protein. The data hold 460,000 or so distinct CDR3 sequences, with about 20% observed a single time. Specimen: naive CD8+ T cells from blood, with Jurkat cell RNA spiked in. The receptors stem from a human donor in good health. Some libraries in this study had Jurkat cell RNA spiked in. Both conserved end residues are part of each CDR3. The order of the fields is V gene, J gene, CDR3 protein.

TRBV3-1	TRBJ2-6	CASSPRQGAIGANVLTF
TRBV9	TRBJ2-7	CASSNTGDSYEQYF
TRBV5-6	TRBJ1-4	CASSQGTVTNEKLFF
TRBV7-9	TRBJ1-1	CASVATRGHTEAFF
TRBV4-3	TRBJ2-2	CASSQDLWRENTGELFF
TRBV3-1	TRBJ2-7	CASSQEASGRDEQYF
TRBV28	TRBJ2-3	CASSLYGSTSTDTQYF
TRBV9	TRBJ2-2	CASSVGSGYTGELFF
TRBV2	TRBJ1-1	CARQGTWNTEAFF
TRBV12-3/TRBV12-4	TRBJ1-2	CASSFRVGGLSGYTF
TRBV27	TRBJ1-1	CASATRTTEAFF
TRBV30	TRBJ1-1	CAWSESRGTEAFF
TRBV15	TRBJ2-1	CATSRVAGEYNEQFF
TRBV27	TRBJ2-7	CASSLTSGQYEQYF
TRBV20-1	TRBJ2-7	CGARWPGTSYEQYF
TRBV15	TRBJ2-3	CATSRRTSGRSTDTQYF